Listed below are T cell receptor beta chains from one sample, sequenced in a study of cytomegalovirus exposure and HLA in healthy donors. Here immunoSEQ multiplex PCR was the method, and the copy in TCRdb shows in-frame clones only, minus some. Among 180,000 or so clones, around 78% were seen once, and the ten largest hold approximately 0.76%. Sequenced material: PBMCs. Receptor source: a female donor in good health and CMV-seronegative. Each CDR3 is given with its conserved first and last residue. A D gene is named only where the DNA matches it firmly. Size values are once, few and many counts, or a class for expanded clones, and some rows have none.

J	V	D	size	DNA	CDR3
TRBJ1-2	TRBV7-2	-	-	TGTGCCAGCAGCTTAGAGCAGGGAGGATATGGCTACACCTTC	CASSLEQGGYGYTF
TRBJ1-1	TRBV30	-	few	TGTGCCTGGAGCCGGGGGGGAGGGGAGTTCACTGAAGCTTTCTTT	CAWSRGGGEFTEAFF
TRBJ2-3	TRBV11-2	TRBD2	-	TGTGCCAGCAGCCCGACTAGCGGGGCGCAGTATTTT	CASSPTSGAQYF
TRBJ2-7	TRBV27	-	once	TGTGCCAGCAGCCCACTGGGGGGTACCCCCTACGAGCAGTACTTC	CASSPLGGTPYEQYF
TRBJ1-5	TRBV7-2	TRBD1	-	TGTGCCAGCAGCACCGAACAGGGGAGGTCCCAGCATTTT	CASSTEQGRSQHF
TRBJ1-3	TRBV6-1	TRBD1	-	TGTGCCAGCAGTGTGGGGAGACAGGGGCGGTCTGGAAACACCATATATTTT	CASSVGRQGRSGNTIYF
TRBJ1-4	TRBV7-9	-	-	TGTGCCAGCAGCCCGGGGTTTAATGAAAAACTGTTTTTT	CASSPGFNEKLFF
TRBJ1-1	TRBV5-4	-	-	TGTGCCAGCAGCTGGACTGTGAACACTGAAGCTTTCTTT	CASSWTVNTEAFF
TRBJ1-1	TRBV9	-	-	TGTGCCAGCAGCGTAGCTAGCGGGAGGGCTGAAGCTTTCTTT	CASSVASGRAEAFF
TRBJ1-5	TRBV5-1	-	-	TGCGCCAGCAGCCCGGGGGGGGGCTGGCTGTATAGCAATCAGCCCCAGCATTTT	CASSPGGGWLYSNQPQHF
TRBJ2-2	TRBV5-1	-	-	TGCGCCAGCAGCTTGGGGGGCCCCGGACAGACGGTCGGGGAGCTGTTTTTT	CASSLGGPGQTVGELFF
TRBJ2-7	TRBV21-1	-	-	TGTGCCAGCAGCAAAGAGCCCTACGAGCAGTACTTC	CASSKEPYEQYF
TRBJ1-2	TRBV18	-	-	TGTGCCAGCTCACCCCAGGACCTAGCCTTGCACTATGGCTACACCTTC	CASSPQDLALHYGYTF
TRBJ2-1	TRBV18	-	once	TGTGCCAGCTCACCACCGGGCAGGGATGAGCAGTTCTTC	CASSPPGRDEQFF
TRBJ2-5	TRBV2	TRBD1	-	TGTGCCAGCAGGAACCGGGACAGGGGGTCTCAAGAGACCCAGTACTTC	CASRNRDRGSQETQYF
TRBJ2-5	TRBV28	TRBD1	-	TGTGCCAGCAGTTTTGCCGGGACAGGGGAGACCCAGTACTTC	CASSFAGTGETQYF
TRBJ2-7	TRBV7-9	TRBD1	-	TGTGCCAGCAGCATCCGGGACAGTTCCTACGAGCAGTACTTC	CASSIRDSSYEQYF